A single sample is the source of the 17 T cell receptor beta chains below, sequenced in a study of cytomegalovirus exposure and HLA in healthy donors. PCR involved 60 Vbeta and 13 Jbeta primers. Using immunoSEQ multiplex PCR, the repertoire was profiled, and TCRdb retains in-frame clones only, with some absent. The repertoire consists of more than 95,000 clones, with roughly 80% occurring once and the leading ten covering roughly 1.7%. The sequencing sample was made of PBMCs. The receptors come from a woman aged 40 to 50 in good health and CMV-seronegative.

The chain joins TRBV7-3 to TRBJ2-1, with D tentatively TRBD2 (6 bases). The germline gives CDR1 SGHTA, CDR2 FQGTGA. Trimming took off 5 bases at V and 9 bases at J, with 14 bases between the two ends. The CDR3 is 13 amino acids. CDR3 loop: CASSPLPEGEQFF. The CDR3 nucleotides are TGTGCCAGCAGCCCCCTCCCGGAGGGTGAGCAGTTCTTC.

The chain recombines TRBV5-1 with TRBJ2-6; D uncertain. The length of the CDR3 is 16 residues. V was cut by 0 bases and J by 0 bases, with 7 bases left in between. Germline V gene data show CDR1 as SGHRS and CDR2 as YFSETQ. This CDR3 is CASSLGPSSGANVLTF. In DNA, the CDR3 is TGCGCCAGCAGCTTGGGTCCCAGCTCTGGGGCCAACGTCCTGACTTTC.

The genes are TRBV9 and TRBJ2-7; 7 bases map to TRBD2. Germline V gene lookup returns CDR1 SGDLS and CDR2 YYNGEE. The CDR3 extends over 13 amino acids. The J segment lost 3 bases and the V segment lost 0 bases, leaving 0 bases of the junction unmatched. CDR3 protein: CASSVGTSYEQYF. CDR3 DNA: TGTGCCAGCAGCGTAGGGACTAGCTACGAGCAGTACTTC. Together with reference TRBV9 and TRBJ2-7, the CDR3 gives the full variable domain: DSGVTQTPKHLITATGQRVTLRCSPRSGDLSVYWYQQSLDQGLQFLIQYYNGEERAKGNILERFSAQQFPDLHSELNLSSLELGDSALYFCASSVGTSYEQYFGPGTRLTVT.

This sequence joins TRBV6-1 and TRBJ2-1, with D tentatively TRBD1 (5 bases). Looked up from germline, CDR1 is MNHNS and CDR2 is SASEGT. The CDR3 consists of 15 residues. With 3 bases removed from V and 4 bases from J, the gap between germline ends came to 13 bases. The CDR3: CASSETVALYNEQFF. CDR3 bases: TGTGCCAGCAGTGAGACAGTTGCCCTTTACAATGAGCAGTTCTTC.

The V gene is TRBV30, the J gene TRBJ1-2, with D uncertain. This CDR3 has 16 amino acids. V lost 2 bases and J lost 7, with 23 bases in between. Germline V gene data show CDR1 as GTSNPN and CDR2 as SVGIG (reference sequence). This CDR3 is CAWSTLRGALGIGYTF. CDR3 bases: TGTGCCTGGAGTACCCTCCGAGGCGCCCTCGGTATTGGCTACACCTTC.

The chain links TRBV9 to TRBJ2-7, with D possibly being TRBD2 (6 bases). The CDR3 length is 14 residues. Per the germline V gene, CDR1 is SGDLS and CDR2 is YYNGEE. V lost 5 bases to trimming and J lost 3 bases, with 15 bases between them. The DNA of the CDR3 is TGTGCCAGCAGTGGGAGGACGGCTATCTACGAGCAGTACTTC. This codes for CASSGRTAIYEQYF.

This rearrangement joins TRBV28 to TRBJ2-3; TRBD1 is a possible D gene (6 bases). Germline CDR1 MDHEN, CDR2 SYDVKM. The CDR3 sequence is 13 residues long. The ends were cut back, 7 bases at V and 5 bases at J, with 13 bases in the middle. The CDR3 sequence: CASIRQGLDTQYF. The DNA of the CDR3 is TGTGCCAGCATTAGGCAGGGGTTAGATACGCAGTATTTT.

V usage is TRBV7-3 and J usage is TRBJ2-1; maybe TRBD2 (5 bases). The V end lost 2 bases, the J end lost 0 bases, and 11 bases lay between the germline ends. The CDR3 loop spans 16 amino acids. Germline assignment: CDR1 SGHTA and CDR2 FQGTGA. CDR3 region: CASSLVAGLSYNEQFF. The CDR3 DNA reads TGTGCCAGCAGCTTAGTCGCGGGTCTCTCCTACAATGAGCAGTTCTTC. The full variable domain, completed using reference TRBV7-3 and TRBJ2-1, is GAGVSQTPSNKVTEKGKYVELRCDPISGHTALYWYRQSLGQGPEFLIYFQGTGAADDSGLPNDRFFAVRPEGSVSTLKIQRTERGDSAVYLCASSLVAGLSYNEQFFGPGTRLTVL.

The chain employs TRBV28 and TRBJ1-2; D might be TRBD1 (5 bases). The CDR3 consists of 14 residues. Trimming cost V 7 bases and J 8 bases, with 20 bases left between them. The V gene's germline CDR1 is MDHEN and CDR2 SYDVKM. As DNA, the CDR3 is TGTGCCAGCAATGCTTATACAGCCCGGGGGGGCTACACCTTC. This codes for CASNAYTARGGYTF.

This chain uses TRBV9 with TRBJ1-6; D perhaps matches TRBD1 (6 bases). Trimming cost V 3 bases and J 0 bases, with 10 bases left between them. The CDR3 is 16 amino acids. Germline values: CDR1 SGDLS, CDR2 YYNGEE. CDR3 DNA sequence: TGTGCCAGCAGCGCTACAGGGAGCTCCTATAATTCACCCCTCCACTTT. This encodes CASSATGSSYNSPLHF.

This rearrangement joins TRBV18 to TRBJ2-6; TRBD2 matches 14 bases. The CDR3 has 18 residues. The V gene's germline CDR1 is KGHSH and CDR2 LQKENI. V dropped 3 bases and J dropped 2; count of bases not matched to a gene: 3. CDR3 protein: CASSPGLAGVTGANVLTF. The DNA for the CDR3 is TGTGCCAGCTCACCGGGACTAGCGGGAGTAACTGGGGCCAACGTCCTGACTTTC.

The chain couples TRBV5-1 to TRBJ2-2; D is unresolved. The germline V gene encodes CDR1 SGHRS and CDR2 YFSETQ. The CDR3 spans 13 residues. V was pared by 1 base and J by 4 bases, with 5 bases between. CDR3 sequence reads: CASSLTVTGELFF. CDR3 DNA: TGCGCCAGCAGCTTGACGGTCACCGGGGAGCTGTTTTTT.

This chain joins TRBV27 and TRBJ2-6; D might be TRBD2 (6 bases). The CDR3 is 16 residues long. Germline loops: CDR1 MNHEY, CDR2 SMNVEV (reference sequence). Trimming shortened V by 3 bases and J by 0 bases, and 9 bases separated the two germline ends. The CDR3 coding sequence is TGTGCCAGCAGTTTCGGGACTTTCTCTGGGGCCAACGTCCTGACTTTC. As protein: CASSFGTFSGANVLTF. Supplemented by reference TRBV27 and TRBJ2-6, the full variable domain reads EAQVTQNPRYLITVTGKKLTVTCSQNMNHEYMSWYRQDPGLGLRQIYYSMNVEVTDKGDVPEGYKVSRKEKRNFPLILESPSPNQTSLYFCASSFGTFSGANVLTFGAGSRLTVL.

This clone was seen a single time. The chain joins TRBV19 to TRBJ2-7, with 9 bases identical to TRBD1. CDR1 LNHDA and CDR2 SQIVND come from the germline V gene (reference sequence). The CDR3 has 14 amino acids. Trimming at V came to 5 bases and at J to 3 bases, leaving 5 bases not matched to a gene. The CDR3 bases are TGTGCCAGTAGTTTCGGACAGGGGCACTACGAGCAGTACTTC. It codes for CASSFGQGHYEQYF.

V is TRBV15 and J is TRBJ2-1; TRBD2 aligns across 11 bases. V gave up 5 bases and J gave up 5 bases; unmatched junction bases: 11. The germline V gene encodes CDR1 LNHNV and CDR2 YYDKDF (reference sequence). CDR3 length: 17 amino acids. CDR3 DNA sequence: TGTGCCACCAGCTTCCCGTCCGGGACTAGCGGACACAATGAGCAGTTCTTC. Its translation: CATSFPSGTSGHNEQFF.

V is TRBV10-3 and J is TRBJ2-1; 14 bases agree with TRBD2. The CDR3 consists of 14 residues. Trimming cost V 10 bases and J 6 bases; bases outside gene matches: 5. Germline V gives CDR1 ENHRY, CDR2 SYGVKD. CDR3 bases: TGTGCCACCTCGGGACTAGCGGGAGCCAATGAGCAGTTCTTC. It codes for CATSGLAGANEQFF.

The chain carries TRBV7-9 and TRBJ1-1; D not resolved. Trimming took off 4 bases at V and 4 bases at J, with 13 bases between the two ends. The germline gives CDR1 SEHNR, CDR2 FQNEAQ (reference sequence). The CDR3 extends over 14 amino acids. The CDR3 region is CASSSREGITEAFF. The CDR3 DNA is TGTGCCAGCAGCTCCCGCGAGGGAATCACTGAAGCTTTCTTT.